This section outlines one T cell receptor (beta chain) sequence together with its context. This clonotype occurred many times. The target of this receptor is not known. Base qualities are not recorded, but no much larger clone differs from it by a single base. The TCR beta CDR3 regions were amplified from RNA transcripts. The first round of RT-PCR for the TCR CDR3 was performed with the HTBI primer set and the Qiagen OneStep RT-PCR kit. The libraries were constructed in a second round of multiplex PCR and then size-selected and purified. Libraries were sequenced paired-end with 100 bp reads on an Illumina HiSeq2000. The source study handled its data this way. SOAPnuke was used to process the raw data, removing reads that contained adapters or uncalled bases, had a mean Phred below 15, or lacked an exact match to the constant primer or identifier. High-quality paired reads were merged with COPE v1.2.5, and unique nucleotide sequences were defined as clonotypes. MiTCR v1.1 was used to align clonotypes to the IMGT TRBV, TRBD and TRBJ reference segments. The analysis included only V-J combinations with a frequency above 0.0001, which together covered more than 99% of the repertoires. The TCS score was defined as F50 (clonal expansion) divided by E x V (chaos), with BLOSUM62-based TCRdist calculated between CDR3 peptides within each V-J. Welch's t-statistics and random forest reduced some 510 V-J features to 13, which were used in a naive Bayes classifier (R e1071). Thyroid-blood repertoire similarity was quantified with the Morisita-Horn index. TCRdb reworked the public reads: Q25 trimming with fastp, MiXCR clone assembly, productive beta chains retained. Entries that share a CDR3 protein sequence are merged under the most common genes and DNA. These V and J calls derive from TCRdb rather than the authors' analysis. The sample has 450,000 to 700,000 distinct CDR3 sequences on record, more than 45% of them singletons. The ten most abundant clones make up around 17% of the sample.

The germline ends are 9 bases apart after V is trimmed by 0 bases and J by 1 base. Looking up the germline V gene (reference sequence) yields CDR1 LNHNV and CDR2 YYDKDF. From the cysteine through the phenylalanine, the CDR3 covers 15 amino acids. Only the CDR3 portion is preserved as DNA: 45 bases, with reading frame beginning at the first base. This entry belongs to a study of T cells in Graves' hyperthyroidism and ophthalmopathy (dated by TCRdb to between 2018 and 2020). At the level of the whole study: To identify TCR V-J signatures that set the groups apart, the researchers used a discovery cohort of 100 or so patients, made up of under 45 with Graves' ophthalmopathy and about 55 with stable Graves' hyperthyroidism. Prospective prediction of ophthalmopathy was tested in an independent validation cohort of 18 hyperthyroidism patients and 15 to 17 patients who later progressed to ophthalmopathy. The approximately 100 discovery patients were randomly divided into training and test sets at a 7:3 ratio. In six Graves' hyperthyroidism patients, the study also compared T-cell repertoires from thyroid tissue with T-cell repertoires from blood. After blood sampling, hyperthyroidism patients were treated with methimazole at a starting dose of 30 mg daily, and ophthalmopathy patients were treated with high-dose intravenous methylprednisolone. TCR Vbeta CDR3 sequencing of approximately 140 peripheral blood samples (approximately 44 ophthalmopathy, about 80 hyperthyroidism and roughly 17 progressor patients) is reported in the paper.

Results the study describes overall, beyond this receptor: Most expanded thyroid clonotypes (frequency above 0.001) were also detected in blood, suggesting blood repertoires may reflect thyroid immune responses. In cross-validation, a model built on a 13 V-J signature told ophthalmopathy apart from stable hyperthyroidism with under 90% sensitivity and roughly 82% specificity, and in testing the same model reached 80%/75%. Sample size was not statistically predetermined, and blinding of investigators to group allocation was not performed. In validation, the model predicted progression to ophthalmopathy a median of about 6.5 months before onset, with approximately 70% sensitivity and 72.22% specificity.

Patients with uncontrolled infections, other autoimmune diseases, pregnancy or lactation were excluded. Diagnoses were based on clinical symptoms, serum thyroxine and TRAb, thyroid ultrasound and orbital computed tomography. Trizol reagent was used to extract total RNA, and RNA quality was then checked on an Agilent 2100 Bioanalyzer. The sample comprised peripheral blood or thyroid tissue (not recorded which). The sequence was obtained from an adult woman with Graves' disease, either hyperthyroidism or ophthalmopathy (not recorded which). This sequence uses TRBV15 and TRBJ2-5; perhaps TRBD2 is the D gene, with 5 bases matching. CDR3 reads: CATSRDEGGQETQYF. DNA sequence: TGTGCCACCAGCAGAGATGAGGGCGGCCAAGAGACCCAGTACTTC.